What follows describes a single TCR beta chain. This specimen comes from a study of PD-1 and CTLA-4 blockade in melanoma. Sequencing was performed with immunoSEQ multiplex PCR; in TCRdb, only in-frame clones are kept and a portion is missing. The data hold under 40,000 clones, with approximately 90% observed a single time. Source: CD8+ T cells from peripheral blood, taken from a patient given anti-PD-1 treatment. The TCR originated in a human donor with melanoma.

In DNA form, the CDR3 reads TGTGCCAGCAGAATTATGGGAGGTCCCTCCTACGAGCAGTACTTC. Translated, it gives CASRIMGGPSYEQYF. The chain combines TRBV28 with TRBJ2-7, with D possibly being TRBD2 (6 bases). The CDR3 is 15 amino acids. The germline V gene encodes CDR1 MDHEN and CDR2 SYDVKM. The V end was cut by 6 bases, the J end by 0 bases, with 15 bases between. The whole variable domain, filled in from reference TRBV28 and TRBJ2-7, reads DVKVTQSSRYLVKRTGEKVFLECVQDMDHENMFWYRQDPGLGLRLIYFSYDVKMKEKGDIPEGYSVSREKKERFSLILESASTNQTSMYLCASRIMGGPSYEQYFGPGTRLTVT.